Presented here are 9 T cell receptor beta chains from one specimen sequenced in a study of T cells after yellow fever vaccination. MiXCR was run by TCRdb on the 5' RACE reads, yielding one entry per CDR3 protein. Here the sample spans about 340,000 distinct CDR3 sequences, around 13% being singletons. The sample was CD4+ T cells sorted from PBMCs, taken 15 days after the yellow fever booster vaccination. The receptors originated from a man younger than 35 who received the YFV17D yellow fever vaccine.

This clonotype was found many times. This chain connects TRBV12-3 or TRBV12-4 to TRBJ2-3; 7 positions match TRBD1. The CDR3 sequence is 13 residues long. The V segment lost 4 bases and the J segment 4 bases; nucleotides outside the gene matches: 2. CDR3 residues: CASSYRGADTQYF. CDR3 DNA: TGTGCCAGCAGTTACAGGGGCGCAGATACGCAGTATTTT.

The sample holds many counts of this clonotype. This chain connects TRBV4-3 to TRBJ1-5; unclear D gene. The CDR3 consists of 13 residues. V dropped 3 bases and J dropped 4 bases, with 7 bases sitting between them. The germline gives CDR1 LGHNA, CDR2 YSLEER. In nucleotides, the CDR3 is TGCGCCAGCAGCCACGGAGAGAATCAGCCCCAGCATTTT. It yields the protein CASSHGENQPQHF.

CDR3 nucleotide sequence: TGTGCCAGCAGTGACAGGGGTGTGCTGTTTTTT. Residues: CASSDRGVLFF. V gene TRBV2 combines with J gene TRBJ2-2, with D perhaps matching TRBD1 (6 bases). The germline V and J ends were trimmed by 3 bases and 13 bases, with 9 bases remaining between them. The CDR3 runs 11 residues. Germline V gives CDR1 SNHLY, CDR2 FYNNEI.

The sample holds a few counts of this clonotype. V is TRBV20-1 and J is TRBJ1-6; no clear D gene. The CDR3 runs 13 residues. V lost 0 bases to trimming and J lost 15 bases, with 15 bases between them. Germline V lookup: CDR1 DFQATT, CDR2 SNEGSKA (reference sequence). The CDR3 here is CSARDLRRSGLHF. The CDR3 nucleotides read TGCAGTGCTAGAGATCTAAGGAGGTCGGGCCTCCACTTT.

The rearrangement uses TRBV6-4 and TRBJ2-1; 10 bases are a match to TRBD2. CDR3 length equals 15 residues. The V gene end was trimmed by 3 bases and the J gene end by 8 bases; junction bases not matched to a gene: 7. Germline-derived CDR1 and CDR2 are MRHNA and SNTAGT. This chain's CDR3 is CASSDRLAGLDEQFF. Written as DNA, the CDR3 is TGTGCCAGCAGTGATCGACTAGCGGGTCTGGATGAGCAGTTCTTC.

The chain is built from TRBV20-1 and TRBJ2-6, with D perhaps TRBD1 (5 bases). The CDR3 totals 13 residues. The ends were cut back, 4 bases at V and 3 bases at J, with 7 bases in the middle. Germline V lookup: CDR1 DFQATT, CDR2 SNEGSKA (reference sequence). The CDR3 loop reads CSAKGVGANVLTF. CDR3 sequence (DNA): TGCAGTGCTAAAGGGGTTGGGGCCAACGTCCTGACTTTC.

The chain combines TRBV7-6 with TRBJ2-2; D might be TRBD1 or TRBD2, each matching 5 bases. Trimming removed 5 bases at V and 4 bases at J, with 17 bases between. The CDR3 runs 16 residues. Looked up from germline, CDR1 is SGHVS and CDR2 is FNYEAQ. CDR3 loop: CASSLRDHTVTGELFF. In DNA form, the CDR3 reads TGTGCCAGCAGCCTACGGGACCATACAGTCACCGGGGAGCTGTTTTTT.

This clonotype was seen only a few times. This chain connects TRBV6-7 to TRBJ2-1; no clear D gene. TRBV6-7 is assigned to the ORF class and has an uncertain function. This CDR3 comprises 10 residues. Trimming removed 11 bases at V and 7 bases at J, with 9 bases between. CDR3 in DNA: TGTGCCCCCCCCAGGAATGAGCAGTTCTTC. This gives the protein CAPPRNEQFF.

This clonotype was counted at least ten times. The rearrangement uses TRBV29-1 and TRBJ1-1; weak D call: TRBD1 (5 bases). The V gene lost 4 bases and the J gene lost 3 bases, with 9 bases spanning the gap. There are 12 residues in the CDR3. Germline-derived CDR1 and CDR2 are SQVTM and ANQGSEA. CDR3 protein: CSVGAGDTEAFF. In DNA, the CDR3 is TGCAGCGTTGGGGCGGGGGACACTGAAGCTTTCTTT.